This record concerns one TCR beta chain sequence. There are a few counts of this clone. The clone's antigen remains unknown. Per-base qualities were not stored, and no clone one base away is much larger. The sample originates from a study of T cell responses to AZD1222 COVID-19 vaccine (dated by TCRdb to 2020 to 2023). Notes on the research overall: TCR sequencing covered more than 230 trial participants: about 210 given two doses of AZD1222 and around 25 given two doses of MenACWY control vaccine. Enrollment into the trials was organized by age into subgroups of 18-55, 56-69 and 70-plus years, and those subgroups contained approximately 160, 26 and 62 TCR-sequenced participants, respectively.

Overall study results and their limits: Conclusions about previously exposed vaccinees are limited, since just five or six AZD1222 recipients were seropositive for SARS-CoV-2 at baseline. Most participants were white British and females outnumbered males, and the authors suggested that clonal diversity may have been underestimated. After two AZD1222 doses, both the breadth and the depth of spike-specific TCRs were significantly higher than at day 0 and than in MenACWY recipients. The 56-69-year group was small, and its depth increase did not reach significance, likely because of low power. The vaccine-associated CD4 TCRs covered the entire spike protein, and the dominant responses fell in regions 160-218 and 743-854. Epitopes outside the regions mutated in the B.1.351 and B.1.1.7 variants were reportedly recognized by nearly half of the unique spike-specific TCRs. Because no day 14 peak-response samples were available, repertoires were characterized only after the peak T cell response.

From the cysteine up to the phenylalanine, the CDR3 has a length of 13 residues. The kept DNA is CDR3 alone, 39 bases in frame from the first base. Sequences LNHDA (CDR1) and SQIVND (CDR2) are obtained from the germline V gene (reference sequence). The V end loses 5 bases and the J end loses 6 bases, and a stretch of 13 bases separates them. The time point label, read with the paper, signifies: about 28 days (+/-7) after the second vaccine dose. In light of the paper, this sample's treatment or condition label describes: meningococcal conjugate vaccine given as trial control. Samples from vaccinated people were obtained from the UK trials COV001 and COV002, which included a single-blind randomized controlled phase 2/3 trial of AZD1222 (ChAdOx1 nCoV-19) in healthy adults. For TCRbeta chain sequencing, PBMC samples from trial participants were taken at day 0 and at day 28 after the second dose. The CDR3 regions of human TCRbeta chains were analyzed by immunosequencing. On the study's bioinformatics: Repertoire TCRs were checked for matches against a reference library of SARS-CoV-2-specific TCRs that had been generated using the MIRA antigen-specificity platform. Breadth was defined as the fraction of unique TCRs that were SARS-CoV-2-associated. Depth was defined as the fraction of total T cells that were SARS-CoV-2-associated. Using the MIRA data, every spike-specific TCR was mapped to the spike region that the TCR reacted to and assigned to either a CD4 or a CD8 class. Log10-transformed breadth and depth values were compared by one-way ANOVA with Sidak's multiple comparisons tests. Drawn from immuneACCESS, this table holds only the in-frame rearrangements with V and J called that TCRdb kept. Clones are partly lost; checked studies trace under half to an unresolved V gene and leave the rest unexplained. V, J and clone size were drawn from that table, and D and trimming were deduced from the DNA. The sample data list under 200,000 clones, and around nine tenths of these were observed just once. The leading ten clones occupy about 4% of the sample.

Sample: peripheral blood, taken 28 days after the second dose of the MenACWY control vaccine. The rearranged segments are TRBV19 and TRBJ1-2; the best D guess is TRBD1, with 5 bases matching. The origin of this receptor is an adult who received the MenACWY meningococcal vaccine as a control. The base sequence is TGTGCCAGTAGTCTCCGGGGGTTGGATGGCTACACCTTC. The resulting protein is CASSLRGLDGYTF.